These 5 T cell receptor beta chains were all obtained from the same sample, sequenced in a study of T cell changes during pregnancy in multiple sclerosis. Sequencing was performed with immunoSEQ multiplex PCR; in TCRdb, only in-frame clones are kept and a portion is missing. Among more than 65,000 clones listed, around 90% were seen once. The material sequenced was peripheral blood, taken after pregnancy. The receptors originated from a female donor in good health, enrolled as a control in a pregnancy study.

The chain is built from TRBV25-1 and TRBJ2-1; 8 nucleotides match TRBD2. The CDR3 sequence is 14 residues long. Germline values: CDR1 MGHDK, CDR2 SYGVNS. V shed 3 bases, J shed 9 bases, and the junction held 7 bases outside the gene matches. The CDR3 loop is CASSDRSGSGEQFF. The CDR3 nucleotides are TGTGCCAGCAGTGATAGGAGCGGGAGTGGTGAGCAGTTCTTC. The full variable domain, its missing parts supplied by reference TRBV25-1 and TRBJ2-1, is EADIYQTPRYLVIGTGKKITLECSQTMGHDKMYWYQQDPGMELHLIHYSYGVNSTEKGDLSSESTVSRIRTEHFPLTLESARPSHTSQYLCASSDRSGSGEQFFGPGTRLTVL.

The chain couples TRBV19 to TRBJ2-5, with 11 bases lining up with TRBD2. The CDR3 spans 18 residues. Germline CDR1 is LNHDA and CDR2 is SQIVND (reference sequence). V was pared by 6 bases and J by 1 base, with 13 bases of the junction left unmatched. The CDR3 coding sequence is TGTGCCAGTAGCCGAGGACTAGCGGGCTGGCCCCGCCAAGAGACCCAGTACTTC. Translated: CASSRGLAGWPRQETQYF.

This chain links TRBV19 with TRBJ1-3; D is undetermined. This CDR3 region has 15 residues. Trimming pared 1 base from V and 1 base from J, leaving 8 bases between. Germline assignment: CDR1 LNHDA and CDR2 SQIVND (reference sequence). CDR3 bases: TGTGCCAGTAGTATAGGGCGGGGATCTGGAAACACCATATATTTT. Its protein product is CASSIGRGSGNTIYF.

The V and J genes are TRBV6-5 and TRBJ1-1; possible D gene TRBD1, 5 bases. The CDR3 runs 16 residues. V shed 4 bases and J shed 0 bases, with 15 bases lying between them. Germline loops: CDR1 MNHEY, CDR2 SVGAGI. CDR3: CASSSLLGGMNTEAFF. CDR3 bases: TGTGCCAGCAGTTCCCTCCTCGGGGGGATGAACACTGAAGCTTTCTTT.

The V gene is TRBV5-6, the J gene TRBJ1-2; unclear D gene. CDR1 and CDR2 (germline): SGHDT, YYEEEE. V was pared by 5 bases and J by 5 bases, with 25 bases between. The CDR3 totals 17 residues. The chain's CDR3 is CASREISPNPLWYGYTF. CDR3 in DNA: TGTGCCAGCAGGGAGATATCCCCTAACCCCCTCTGGTATGGCTACACCTTC. Together with reference TRBV5-6 and TRBJ1-2, the CDR3 gives the full variable domain: DAGVTQSPTHLIKTRGQQVTLRCSPKSGHDTVSWYQQALGQGPQFIFQYYEEEERQRGNFPDRFSGHQFPNYSSELNVNALLLGDSALYLCASREISPNPLWYGYTFGSGTRLTVV.